This entry lists 14 T cell receptor beta chains sequenced from one sample in a study of PD-L1 blockade in urothelial cancer. Profiled with immunoSEQ multiplex PCR; TCRdb holds only in-frame clones, not every one. Among about 39,000 clones listed, around 89% were seen once. The source was PBMCs, collected around atezolizumab (anti-PD-L1) treatment. The source is a man in his 60s with urothelial cancer.

V and J are TRBV5-4 and TRBJ2-7, with D possibly being TRBD2 (6 bases). The ends were cut back, 0 bases at V and 1 base at J, with 11 bases in the middle. This CDR3 region has 15 residues. Germline CDR1 SGHNT, CDR2 YYREEE (reference sequence). The CDR3 loop is CASSLGGRGSYEQYF. The DNA of the CDR3 is TGTGCCAGCAGCTTGGGGGGCCGGGGGTCCTACGAGCAGTACTTC.

The rearrangement uses TRBV2 and TRBJ2-5; TRBD2 matches at 7 bases. Germline CDR1 SNHLY, CDR2 FYNNEI. The CDR3 sequence is 14 residues long. V was pared by 7 bases and J by 4 bases, with 9 bases of the junction left unmatched. In nucleotides, the CDR3 is TGTGCCAGCATGTGGGGGGGTGAACGAGAGACCCAGTACTTC. Its protein is CASMWGGERETQYF.

This chain connects TRBV27 to TRBJ2-5, with a tentative D call TRBD2 (7 bases). Trimming took off 10 bases at V and 7 bases at J, with 25 bases between the two ends. This CDR3 is built from 15 residues. Germline lookup yields CDR1 MNHEY and CDR2 SMNVEV (reference sequence). Here the CDR3 DNA reads TGTGCCACCGCCCCCACGTTGGCGGGGGCATGGACCCAGTACTTC. This gives the protein CATAPTLAGAWTQYF.

The V call is TRBV5-1, the J call TRBJ1-1; D is uncertain. The CDR3 spans 15 residues. V was trimmed by 4 bases and J by 3 bases, leaving 16 bases between them. Germline values: CDR1 SGHRS, CDR2 YFSETQ. The CDR3: CASSPTGRRDTEAFF. CDR3 sequence (DNA): TGCGCCAGCAGCCCGACTGGGAGACGGGACACTGAAGCTTTCTTT.

The chain carries TRBV11-3 and TRBJ2-1; TRBD1 matches 7 bases. This CDR3 region has 15 residues. Germline CDR1 SGHNT, CDR2 YENEEA. V shed 5 bases and J 0 bases; nucleotides not matched to a gene: 4. Here the CDR3 reads CASSKTGSSYNEQFF. The CDR3 DNA follows: TGTGCCAGCAGCAAGACAGGGAGCTCCTACAATGAGCAGTTCTTC.

In its sample, this clone was seen once. The gene calls are TRBV10-2 and TRBJ2-7, with TRBD2 as a possible D gene (6 bases). The CDR3 totals 14 residues. Germline-derived CDR1 and CDR2 are WSHSY and SAAADI. V lost 6 bases, J lost 0 bases, and 12 bases lay in between. The CDR3: CASSLDGSSYEQYF. DNA for the CDR3: TGCGCCAGCAGCCTGGACGGGAGCTCCTACGAGCAGTACTTC.

The chain joins TRBV6-1 to TRBJ2-7; the match to TRBD1 covers 9 bases. Germline V gives CDR1 MNHNS, CDR2 SASEGT. The CDR3 is 15 amino acids. J gave up 2 bases and V 1 base, and 3 bases lay outside the gene matches. Here the CDR3 reads CASSEGGQGPYEQYF. The CDR3 DNA reads as TGTGCCAGCAGTGAAGGGGGACAGGGTCCCTACGAGCAGTACTTC.

The genes are TRBV6-1 and TRBJ1-3, with TRBD1 matching over 8 bases. J was trimmed by 0 bases and V by 4 bases; bases with no gene match: 8. CDR1 is MNHNS and CDR2 is SASEGT in the germline V gene. This CDR3 comprises 17 residues. CDR3 protein: CASSVSTGASSGNTIYF. In DNA form, the CDR3 reads TGTGCCAGCAGTGTGTCGACAGGGGCGAGCTCTGGAAACACCATATATTTT.

This clone was detected a few times. The chain joins TRBV5-1 to TRBJ1-2; D possibly corresponds to TRBD1 (5 bases). Germline V CDR1 and CDR2: SGHRS, YFSETQ. The CDR3 consists of 14 residues. V was cut by 2 bases and J by 4 bases, with 12 bases left in between. CDR3 sequence: CASSFDSNLYGYTF. The DNA for the CDR3 is TGCGCCAGCAGCTTCGACAGCAACCTCTATGGCTACACCTTC.

CDR3 sequence reads: CASRLTLADQETQYF. CDR3 in DNA: TGTGCCAGCAGACTCACTCTAGCGGACCAAGAGACCCAGTACTTC. This chain uses TRBV5-4 with TRBJ2-5, with 7 nucleotides matching TRBD2. Germline lookup yields CDR1 SGHNT and CDR2 YYREEE (reference sequence). There are 15 residues in the CDR3. J gave up 0 bases and V 5 bases, and 7 bases lay outside the gene matches.

The chain has TRBV28 and TRBJ2-2; D is unclear. From germline, CDR1 is MDHEN and CDR2 SYDVKM. The CDR3 sequence is 15 residues long. The germline V and J ends were trimmed by 3 bases and 3 bases, with 11 bases remaining between them. CDR3 sequence reads: CASSLGSSDTGELFF. The CDR3 DNA is TGTGCCAGCAGTTTGGGTAGCTCCGACACCGGGGAGCTGTTTTTT.

This chain joins TRBV30 and TRBJ1-1; tentatively, D is TRBD1 (5 bases). The germline gives CDR1 GTSNPN, CDR2 SVGIG (reference sequence). V dropped 2 bases and J dropped 2 bases, with 9 bases sitting between them. This CDR3 spans 13 amino acids. CDR3 in DNA: TGTGCCTGGAGTCCGACAGTAAACACTGAAGCTTTCTTT. Protein product: CAWSPTVNTEAFF.

This clone has a single count. The V gene is TRBV18, the J gene TRBJ2-4; 7 bases match TRBD1. The V segment lost 5 bases and the J segment 3 bases; nucleotides outside the gene matches: 7. The CDR3 has 15 amino acids. The germline V gene has CDR1 KGHSH and CDR2 LQKENI. The CDR3 DNA reads as TGTGCCAGCTCAACGATACAGGGGCTCAAAAACATTCAGTACTTC. This translates into CASSTIQGLKNIQYF.

V and J are TRBV19 and TRBJ2-1; D gene uncertain. CDR3 size: 12 residues. The ends were cut back, 5 bases at V and 5 bases at J, with 7 bases in the middle. The germline gives CDR1 LNHDA, CDR2 SQIVND (reference sequence). CDR3 sequence: CASSEENNEQFF. The CDR3 DNA reads TGTGCCAGTAGTGAGGAAAACAATGAGCAGTTCTTC.